The rows below give T cell receptor beta chains drawn from one sample of a study of graft-versus-host responses after intestinal transplantation. Assay used: immunoSEQ multiplex PCR; TCRdb lists only in-frame clones, some missing. The sample lists about 120,000 clones; 85% to 95% were seen once. These receptors are not linked to any known antigen. The sample was unstimulated CD4+ T cells sorted from spleen or lymph node cells, taken before transplant. The receptors derive from a human donor who was the organ donor for an intestinal transplant. Each CDR3 is given with its conserved first and last residue. The order of the fields is D gene, V gene, clone size, J gene, CDR3 DNA, CDR3 protein. The D gene is left open where the match is weak. Clone size is shown for a subset of rows, as once, few, many or a class of expanded clone.

D: .
V: TRBV11-2
size: .
J: TRBJ2-7
DNA: TGTGCCAGCAGCCCTTCAAGCGGAAGCTCCTACGAGCAGTACTTC
CDR3: CASSPSSGSSYEQYF

D: TRBD2
V: TRBV9
size: .
J: TRBJ2-3
DNA: TGTGCCAGCAGCTTGACGGGTAGCGGGAGCCCAGATACGCAGTATTTT
CDR3: CASSLTGSGSPDTQYF

D: .
V: TRBV5-3
size: .
J: TRBJ2-1
DNA: TGTGCCAGAAGCTTGGTGGGAACCGGGCGGGAGCAGTTCTTC
CDR3: CARSLVGTGREQFF

D: TRBD1
V: TRBV28
size: .
J: TRBJ2-3
DNA: TGTGCCAGCAGTTTGTGGGACAGGGGGGCAGATACGCAGTATTTT
CDR3: CASSLWDRGADTQYF

D: TRBD2
V: TRBV7-9
size: .
J: TRBJ2-1
DNA: TGTGCCAGCAGCTTAGACGGGAGGACCTACAATGAGCAGTTCTTC
CDR3: CASSLDGRTYNEQFF

D: TRBD2
V: TRBV19
size: .
J: TRBJ2-3
DNA: TGTGCCAGTAGTATCCTCGCTAGCGGGGGTACAGATACGCAGTATTTT
CDR3: CASSILASGGTDTQYF

D: TRBD1
V: TRBV5-6
size: .
J: TRBJ1-1
DNA: TGTGCCAGCAGCTACACGACAGGGGCGACTGAAGCTTTCTTT
CDR3: CASSYTTGATEAFF

D: .
V: TRBV7-2
size: .
J: TRBJ1-5
DNA: TGTGCCAGTAGCCTCGAACACTTCAATCAGCCCCAGCATTTT
CDR3: CASSLEHFNQPQHF

D: TRBD1
V: TRBV19
size: .
J: TRBJ1-5
DNA: TGTGCCAGTACCCCGACAGGGCCCAATCAGCCCCAGCATTTT
CDR3: CASTPTGPNQPQHF

D: TRBD1
V: TRBV6-1
size: .
J: TRBJ2-7
DNA: TGTGCCAGCAGGGGGACAGGATTCACCTACGAGCAGTACTTC
CDR3: CASRGTGFTYEQYF

D: .
V: TRBV5-5
size: .
J: TRBJ1-1
DNA: TGTGCCAGCAGCTTGGACCAGGGATACTACACTGAAGCTTTCTTT
CDR3: CASSLDQGYYTEAFF

D: .
V: TRBV14
size: .
J: TRBJ2-2
DNA: TGTGCCAGCAGCCAAGGGGACACCGGGGAGCTGTTTTTT
CDR3: CASSQGDTGELFF

D: TRBD1
V: TRBV11-2
size: .
J: TRBJ1-1
DNA: TGTGCCAGCAGCCGTCACAGGGGTGGTTTGGCTTTCTTT
CDR3: CASSRHRGGLAFF

D: .
V: TRBV25-1
size: .
J: TRBJ2-1
DNA: TGTGCCAGCAGCCGGGCCACGGGGAATGAGCAGTTCTTC
CDR3: CASSRATGNEQFF

D: .
V: TRBV5-1
size: .
J: TRBJ2-2
DNA: TGCGCCAGCAGCTTGCGGGACACCGGGGAGCTGTTTTTT
CDR3: CASSLRDTGELFF

D: .
V: TRBV6-1
size: .
J: TRBJ2-7
DNA: TGTGCCAGCAGTCAGGGTTTCCAGTACGAGCAGTACTTC
CDR3: CASSQGFQYEQYF

D: .
V: TRBV27
size: .
J: TRBJ2-4
DNA: TGTGCCAGCAGTTTAGCGGGAGCCAAAAACATTCAGTACTTC
CDR3: CASSLAGAKNIQYF

D: TRBD2
V: TRBV2
size: .
J: TRBJ2-3
DNA: TGTGCCAGCAGGGGACTAGCGGCGGTGGATACGCAGTATTTT
CDR3: CASRGLAAVDTQYF

D: TRBD2
V: TRBV10-1
size: .
J: TRBJ2-3
DNA: TGCGCCAGGGACAGCGGGAGGGGGGCAGATACGCAGTATTTT
CDR3: CARDSGRGADTQYF

D: .
V: TRBV2
size: .
J: TRBJ1-1
DNA: TGTGCCAGCAAGGGTAGTTCAGGGTTGAACACTGAAGCTTTCTTT
CDR3: CASKGSSGLNTEAFF

D: .
V: TRBV4-1
size: .
J: TRBJ1-5
DNA: TGCGCCAGCAGCCAGGGATATAGCAATCAGCCCCAGCATTTT
CDR3: CASSQGYSNQPQHF

D: .
V: TRBV7-6
size: .
J: TRBJ2-3
DNA: TGTGCCAGCAGCCTTGTCGGAGGGGGCGTTGATACGCAGTATTTT
CDR3: CASSLVGGGVDTQYF

D: TRBD2
V: TRBV5-1
size: .
J: TRBJ2-7
DNA: TGCGCCAGCAGCTTACCTAGCGGAACCTACGAGCAGTACTTC
CDR3: CASSLPSGTYEQYF

D: .
V: TRBV6-5
size: .
J: TRBJ1-2
DNA: TGTGCCAGCAGCTATACTTATGAGTATGGCTACACCTTC
CDR3: CASSYTYEYGYTF

D: .
V: TRBV9
size: .
J: TRBJ2-7
DNA: TGTGCCAGCAGCCCCCCGGACGAGCAGTACTTC
CDR3: CASSPPDEQYF

D: .
V: TRBV5-1
size: .
J: TRBJ1-1
DNA: TGCGCCAGCAGCGCGCCCGGGACAGAAGCTTTCTTT
CDR3: CASSAPGTEAFF

D: .
V: TRBV30
size: .
J: TRBJ1-3
DNA: TGTGCCTGGAGTCAGGACGCGTCCTCTGGAAACACCATATATTTT
CDR3: CAWSQDASSGNTIYF

D: .
V: TRBV18
size: .
J: TRBJ1-3
DNA: TGTGCCAGCTCAGGGTCCATTCCTTCTGGAAACACCATATATTTT
CDR3: CASSGSIPSGNTIYF

D: .
V: TRBV14
size: .
J: TRBJ2-2
DNA: TGTGCCAGCAGCCAAGTGGCCGGGGAGCTGTTTTTT
CDR3: CASSQVAGELFF

D: .
V: TRBV6-4
size: .
J: TRBJ2-1
DNA: TGTGCCAGCAGTGACTCTGCGTTGGAGTACAATGAGCAGTTCTTC
CDR3: CASSDSALEYNEQFF

D: .
V: TRBV7-3
size: .
J: TRBJ2-2
DNA: TGTGCCAGCAGCTCACAGGGCTATGGCACCGGGGAGCTGTTTTTT
CDR3: CASSSQGYGTGELFF

D: TRBD2
V: TRBV7-9
size: .
J: TRBJ2-2
DNA: TGTGCCAGCAGAACGACTAGCGGATTCACCGGGGAGCTGTTTTTT
CDR3: CASRTTSGFTGELFF

D: TRBD2
V: TRBV7-2
size: once
J: TRBJ2-3
DNA: TGTGCCAGCAGCTCCCACGGGGCGGGAGGAGCAGATACGCAGTATTTT
CDR3: CASSSHGAGGADTQYF

D: TRBD2
V: TRBV4-2
size: .
J: TRBJ2-2
DNA: TGTGCCAGCAGACTAGCGGGGAACACCGGGGAGCTGTTTTTT
CDR3: CASRLAGNTGELFF

D: TRBD2
V: TRBV6-1
size: .
J: TRBJ2-7
DNA: TGTGCCAGCCTGTGGGAGGGTTGGTGCGAGCAGTACTTC
CDR3: CASLWEGWCEQYF

D: .
V: TRBV7-2
size: .
J: TRBJ2-7
DNA: TGTGCCAGCAGCTTAACGGCCGCTCTCTCCTACGAGCAGTACTTC
CDR3: CASSLTAALSYEQYF

D: TRBD2
V: TRBV6-1
size: .
J: TRBJ2-7
DNA: TGTGCCAGCCAGCGGGAGCACTCCTACGAGCAGTACTTC
CDR3: CASQREHSYEQYF

D: .
V: TRBV6-1
size: .
J: TRBJ2-1
DNA: TGTGCCAGCCTTACCGCCCAAGATTACAATGAGCAGTTCTTC
CDR3: CASLTAQDYNEQFF

D: .
V: TRBV5-1
size: .
J: TRBJ2-7
DNA: TGCGCCAGCAGCCCCTACGATCTTTACGAGCAGTACTTC
CDR3: CASSPYDLYEQYF

D: .
V: TRBV19
size: .
J: TRBJ1-4
DNA: TGTGCCAGTAGTGGATCCGGGACAAATAATGAAAAACTGTTTTTT
CDR3: CASSGSGTNNEKLFF

D: TRBD2
V: TRBV19
size: .
J: TRBJ2-1
DNA: TGTGCCAGTCGGACTAGCGGGAGATACAATGAGCAGTTCTTC
CDR3: CASRTSGRYNEQFF